The 2 T cell receptor beta chains in this list originate from one sample, sequenced in a study of neurological immune-mediated disorders. MiXCR was run by TCRdb on the 5' RACE reads, yielding one entry per CDR3 protein. The profile shows tens of thousands of distinct CDR3 sequences, 5.8% of them singletons. This sample's time point: longitudinal time-point 2. The sequenced material came from PBMCs. The receptor source for this set is a woman in her sixties with multiple sclerosis.

This clonotype was seen at least ten times. This chain links TRBV25-1 with TRBJ2-7; D call uncertain. The germline V gene has CDR1 MGHDK and CDR2 SYGVNS. The CDR3 totals 11 residues. V was shortened by 6 bases and J by 4 bases, with 7 bases between the two germline ends. This CDR3 reads CASSGRYEQYF. The CDR3 coding sequence is TGTGCCAGCAGCGGACGGTACGAGCAGTACTTC.

In this sample, this clonotype turned up many times. The rearrangement uses TRBV3-1 and TRBJ2-3; TRBD1 might be the D (6 bases). CDR1 is LGHDT and CDR2 is YNNKEL in the germline V gene (reference sequence). CDR3 size: 12 residues. Trimming shortened V by 6 bases and J by 4 bases, and 8 bases separated the two germline ends. CDR3 coding DNA: TGTGCCAGCAGGGGGGCACCAGATACGCAGTATTTT. Translation: CASRGAPDTQYF.